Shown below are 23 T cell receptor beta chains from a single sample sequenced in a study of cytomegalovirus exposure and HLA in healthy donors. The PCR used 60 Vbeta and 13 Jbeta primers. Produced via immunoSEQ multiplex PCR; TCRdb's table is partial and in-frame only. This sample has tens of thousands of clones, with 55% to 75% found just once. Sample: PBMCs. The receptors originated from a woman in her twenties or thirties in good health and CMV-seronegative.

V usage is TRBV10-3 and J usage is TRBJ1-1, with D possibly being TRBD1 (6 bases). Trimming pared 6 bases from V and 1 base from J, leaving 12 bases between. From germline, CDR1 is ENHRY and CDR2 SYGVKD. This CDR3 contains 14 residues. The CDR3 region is CAIRIQGQNTEAFF. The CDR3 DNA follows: TGTGCCATCAGAATACAGGGTCAGAACACTGAAGCTTTCTTT.

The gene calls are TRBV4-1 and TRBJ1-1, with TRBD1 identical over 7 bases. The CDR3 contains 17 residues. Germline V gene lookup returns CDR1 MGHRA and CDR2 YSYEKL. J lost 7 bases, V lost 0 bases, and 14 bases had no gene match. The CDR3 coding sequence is TGCGCCAGCAGCCAAGAACGGAGGACGGACAGGCCACATGAAGCTTTCTTT. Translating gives CASSQERRTDRPHEAFF.

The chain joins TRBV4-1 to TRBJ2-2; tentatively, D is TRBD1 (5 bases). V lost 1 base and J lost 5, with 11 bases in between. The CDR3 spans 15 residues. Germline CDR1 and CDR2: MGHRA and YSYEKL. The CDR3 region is CASSQAGAGTGELFF. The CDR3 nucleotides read TGCGCCAGCAGCCAAGCTGGGGCAGGGACCGGGGAGCTGTTTTTT.

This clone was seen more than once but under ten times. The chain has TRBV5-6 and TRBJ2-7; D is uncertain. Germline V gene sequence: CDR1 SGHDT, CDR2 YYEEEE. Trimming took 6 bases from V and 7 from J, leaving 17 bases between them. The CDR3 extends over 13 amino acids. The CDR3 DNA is TGTGCCAGCACCCTACCTTATCCCGGGGAGCAGTACTTC. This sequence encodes CASTLPYPGEQYF.

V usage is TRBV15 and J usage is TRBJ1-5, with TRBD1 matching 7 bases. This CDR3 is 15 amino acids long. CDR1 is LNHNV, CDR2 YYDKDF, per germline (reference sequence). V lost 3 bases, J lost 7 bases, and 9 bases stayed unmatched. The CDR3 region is CATSSELTGWQPQHF. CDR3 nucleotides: TGTGCCACCAGCAGTGAACTGACAGGGTGGCAGCCCCAGCATTTT.

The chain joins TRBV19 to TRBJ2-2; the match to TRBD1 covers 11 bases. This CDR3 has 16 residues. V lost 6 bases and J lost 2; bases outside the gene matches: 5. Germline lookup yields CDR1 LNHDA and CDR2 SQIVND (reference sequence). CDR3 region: CASSPRTGGNTGELFF. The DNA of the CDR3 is TGTGCCAGTAGCCCCCGGACAGGGGGCAACACCGGGGAGCTGTTTTTT.

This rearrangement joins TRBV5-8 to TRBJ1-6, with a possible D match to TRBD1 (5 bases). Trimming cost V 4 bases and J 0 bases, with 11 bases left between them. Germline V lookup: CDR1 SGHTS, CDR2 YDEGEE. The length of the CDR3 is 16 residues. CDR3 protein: CASSRRATSYNSPLHF. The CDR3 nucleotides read TGTGCCAGCAGCCGCAGGGCTACCTCCTATAATTCACCCCTCCACTTT.

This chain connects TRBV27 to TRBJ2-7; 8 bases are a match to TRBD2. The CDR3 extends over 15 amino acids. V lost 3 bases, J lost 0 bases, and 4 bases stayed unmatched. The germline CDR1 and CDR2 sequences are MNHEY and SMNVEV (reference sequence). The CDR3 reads CASSFRGGSSYEQYF. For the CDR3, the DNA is TGTGCCAGCAGTTTCCGGGGGGGAAGCTCCTACGAGCAGTACTTC.

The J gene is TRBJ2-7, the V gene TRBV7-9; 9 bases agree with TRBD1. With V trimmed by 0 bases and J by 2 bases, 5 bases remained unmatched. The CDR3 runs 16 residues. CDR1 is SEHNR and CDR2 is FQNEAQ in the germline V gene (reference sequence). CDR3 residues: CASSLALGTGTYEQYF. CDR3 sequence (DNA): TGTGCCAGCAGCTTAGCGCTGGGGACAGGGACCTACGAGCAGTACTTC. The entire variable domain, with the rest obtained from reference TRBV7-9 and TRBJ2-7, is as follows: DTGVSQNPRHKITKRGQNVTFRCDPISEHNRLYWYRQTLGQGPEFLTYFQNEAQLEKSRLLSDRFSAERPKGSFSTLEIQRTEQGDSAMYLCASSLALGTGTYEQYFGPGTRLTVT.

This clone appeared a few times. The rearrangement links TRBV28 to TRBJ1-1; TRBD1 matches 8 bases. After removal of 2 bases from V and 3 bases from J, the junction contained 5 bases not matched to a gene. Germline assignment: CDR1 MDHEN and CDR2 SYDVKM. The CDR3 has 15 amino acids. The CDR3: CASSLRTGWDTEAFF. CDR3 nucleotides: TGTGCCAGCAGTTTAAGGACAGGGTGGGACACTGAAGCTTTCTTT.

The CDR3 region is CASSPSWWAVEQFF. As DNA, the CDR3 is TGTGCCAGCAGCCCTAGCTGGTGGGCGGTTGAGCAGTTCTTC. The chain recombines TRBV7-8 with TRBJ2-1; perhaps TRBD2 as D (5 bases). This CDR3 has 14 amino acids. Trimming cost V 5 bases and J 9 bases, with 17 bases left between them. CDR1 SGHVS and CDR2 FQNEAQ come from the germline V gene.

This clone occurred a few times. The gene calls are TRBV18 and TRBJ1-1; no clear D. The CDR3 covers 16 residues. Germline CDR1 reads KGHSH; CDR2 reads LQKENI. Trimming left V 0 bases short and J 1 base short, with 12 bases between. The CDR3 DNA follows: TGTGCCAGCTCACCACCCTCCGGAGACCAGAACACTGAAGCTTTCTTT. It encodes CASSPPSGDQNTEAFF.

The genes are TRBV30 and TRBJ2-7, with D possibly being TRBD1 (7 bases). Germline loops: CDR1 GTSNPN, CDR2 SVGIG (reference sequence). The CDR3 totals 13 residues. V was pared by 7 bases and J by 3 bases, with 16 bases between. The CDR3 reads CALRGGGIYEQYF. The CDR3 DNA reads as TGTGCCTTAAGAGGAGGGGGCATCTACGAGCAGTACTTC.

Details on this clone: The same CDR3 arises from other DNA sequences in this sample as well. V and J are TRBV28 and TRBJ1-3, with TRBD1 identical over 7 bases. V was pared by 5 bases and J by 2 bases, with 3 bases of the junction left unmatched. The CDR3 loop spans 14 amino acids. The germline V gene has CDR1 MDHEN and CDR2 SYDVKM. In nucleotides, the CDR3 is TGTGCCAGCAGTGCTGACAGGGCTGGAAACACCATATATTTT. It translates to CASSADRAGNTIYF.

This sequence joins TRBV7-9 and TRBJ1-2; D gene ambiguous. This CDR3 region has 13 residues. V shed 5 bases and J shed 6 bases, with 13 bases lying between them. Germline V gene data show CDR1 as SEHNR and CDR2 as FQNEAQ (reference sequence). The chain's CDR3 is CASSPSVGDGYTF. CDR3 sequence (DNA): TGTGCCAGCAGCCCCTCAGTCGGGGATGGCTACACCTTC.

The DNA for the CDR3 is TGTGCCTGGACTAGCGTTTCGAACACCGGGGAGCTGTTTTTT. Translation: CAWTSVSNTGELFF. The V and J genes are TRBV30 and TRBJ2-2, with a weak D call TRBD2 (6 bases). This CDR3 spans 14 amino acids. V was trimmed by 4 bases and J by 0 bases, leaving 9 bases between them. Germline V gene data show CDR1 as GTSNPN and CDR2 as SVGIG (reference sequence).

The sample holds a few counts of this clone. CDR3: CATLYLGQPNTEAFF. The CDR3 nucleotides are TGTGCCACTTTATATCTGGGACAGCCCAACACTGAAGCTTTCTTT. This chain joins TRBV6-1 and TRBJ1-1; 7 bases are shared with TRBD1. The germline V gene has CDR1 MNHNS and CDR2 SASEGT. The junction had 13 bases not matched to a gene; V was cut back by 10 bases and J by 2 bases. The CDR3 contains 15 residues.

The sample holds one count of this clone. The CDR3 region is CASSIDRGISYEQYF. CDR3 sequence (DNA): TGTGCCAGTAGTATAGATCGCGGCATTTCCTACGAGCAGTACTTC. The chain combines TRBV19 with TRBJ2-7; D not resolved. CDR3 length: 15 residues. Germline values: CDR1 LNHDA, CDR2 SQIVND (reference sequence). Deletions cut 0 bases from V and 1 base from J, with 10 bases between.

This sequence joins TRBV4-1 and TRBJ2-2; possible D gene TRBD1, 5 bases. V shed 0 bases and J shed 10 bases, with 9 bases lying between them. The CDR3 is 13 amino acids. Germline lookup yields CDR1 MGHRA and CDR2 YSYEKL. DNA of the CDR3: TGCGCCAGCAGCCAAGATTGGGGCCAGGAGCTGTTTTTT. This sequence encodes CASSQDWGQELFF.

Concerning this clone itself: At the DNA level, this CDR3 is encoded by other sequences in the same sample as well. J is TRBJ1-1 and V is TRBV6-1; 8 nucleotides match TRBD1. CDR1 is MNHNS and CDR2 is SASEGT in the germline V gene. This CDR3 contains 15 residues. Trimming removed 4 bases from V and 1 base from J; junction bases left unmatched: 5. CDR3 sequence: CASSGRQGTNTEAFF. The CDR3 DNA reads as TGTGCCAGCAGTGGGCGACAGGGGACGAACACTGAAGCTTTCTTT.

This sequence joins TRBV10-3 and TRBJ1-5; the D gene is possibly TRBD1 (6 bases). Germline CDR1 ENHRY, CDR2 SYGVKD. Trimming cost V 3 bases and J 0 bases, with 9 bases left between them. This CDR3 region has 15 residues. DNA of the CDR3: TGTGCCATCAGTGAACAGGGTTTTAGCAATCAGCCCCAGCATTTT. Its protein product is CAISEQGFSNQPQHF.

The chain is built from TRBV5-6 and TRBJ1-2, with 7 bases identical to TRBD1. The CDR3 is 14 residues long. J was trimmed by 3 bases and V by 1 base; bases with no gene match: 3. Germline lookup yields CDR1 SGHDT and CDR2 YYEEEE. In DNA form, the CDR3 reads TGTGCCAGCAGCTTGACAGGGGACCACTATGGCTACACCTTC. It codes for CASSLTGDHYGYTF.

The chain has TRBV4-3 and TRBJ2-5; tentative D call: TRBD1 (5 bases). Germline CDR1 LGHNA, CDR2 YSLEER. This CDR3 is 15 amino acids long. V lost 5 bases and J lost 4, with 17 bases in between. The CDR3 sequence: CASSASLGQGETQYF. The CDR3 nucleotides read TGCGCCAGCAGCGCCAGCCTGGGCCAGGGAGAGACCCAGTACTTC.